A selection of T cell receptor beta chains follows, all from one sample in a study of multiple sclerosis patients with progressive multifocal leukoencephalopathy. Here immunoSEQ multiplex PCR was the method, and the copy in TCRdb shows in-frame clones only, minus some. The sample lists about 32,000 clones, almost 95% occurring once. Material: PBMCs. The receptor set was obtained from a man aged 30 to 45 with multiple sclerosis. Each CDR3 is given with its conserved first and last residue. A D gene is named only where the DNA matches it firmly. A clone size is listed for some rows: how often the clone was seen (once, few, many), or a class if it is expanded.

j_gene: TRBJ1-4
d_gene: TRBD1
v_gene: TRBV9
abundance: NA
CDR3nt: TGTGCCAGCAGGTGGACAGGAGCTAATGAAAAACTGTTTTTT
CDR3aa: CASRWTGANEKLFF

j_gene: TRBJ2-3
d_gene: TRBD1
v_gene: TRBV7-3
abundance: NA
CDR3nt: TGTGCCAGCAGCGCCCGACAGGGACCCACAGATACGCAGTATTTT
CDR3aa: CASSARQGPTDTQYF

j_gene: TRBJ1-2
d_gene: NA
v_gene: TRBV19
abundance: once
CDR3nt: TGTGCCAGTAGTATAGGACAGCAAATCCTCTATGGCTACACCTTC
CDR3aa: CASSIGQQILYGYTF

j_gene: TRBJ1-2
d_gene: NA
v_gene: TRBV20-1
abundance: NA
CDR3nt: TGCAGTGCTAGAGATCCGTATGGCTACACCTTC
CDR3aa: CSARDPYGYTF

j_gene: TRBJ1-1
d_gene: NA
v_gene: TRBV4-1
abundance: NA
CDR3nt: TGCGCCAGCAGCCAGATAAGGGGACCGGAAGCTTTCTTT
CDR3aa: CASSQIRGPEAFF

j_gene: TRBJ2-7
d_gene: TRBD2
v_gene: TRBV5-4
abundance: NA
CDR3nt: TGTGCCAGCAGCTTGGAGGGGCGGGGGGCAGACGAGCAGTACTTC
CDR3aa: CASSLEGRGADEQYF

j_gene: TRBJ2-7
d_gene: NA
v_gene: TRBV6-5
abundance: NA
CDR3nt: TGTGCCAGCAGTGAAAACTGGGAGAGAGAGCAGTACTTC
CDR3aa: CASSENWEREQYF

j_gene: TRBJ1-5
d_gene: TRBD1
v_gene: TRBV11-3
abundance: NA
CDR3nt: TGTGCCAGCAGCTTAGAGTCAGGGGGCATCGGGCAGCCCCAGCATTTT
CDR3aa: CASSLESGGIGQPQHF

j_gene: TRBJ2-1
d_gene: TRBD1
v_gene: TRBV7-3
abundance: NA
CDR3nt: TGTGCCAGCAGCGAGCCTGGGACAGGGAATGAGCAGTTCTTC
CDR3aa: CASSEPGTGNEQFF

j_gene: TRBJ1-5
d_gene: NA
v_gene: TRBV7-8
abundance: NA
CDR3nt: TGTGCCAGCAGCTTAGTAGCAGAGGGTCAGCCCCAGCATTTT
CDR3aa: CASSLVAEGQPQHF

j_gene: TRBJ2-1
d_gene: TRBD2
v_gene: TRBV9
abundance: NA
CDR3nt: TGTGCCAGCAGCGTAGGGCTAGCGGGATACAATGAGCAGTTCTTC
CDR3aa: CASSVGLAGYNEQFF

j_gene: TRBJ2-7
d_gene: TRBD1
v_gene: TRBV10-3
abundance: NA
CDR3nt: TGTGCCATCAGGATGACAGGGGGGAACTCCTACGAGCAGTACTTC
CDR3aa: CAIRMTGGNSYEQYF

j_gene: TRBJ2-2
d_gene: NA
v_gene: TRBV19
abundance: NA
CDR3nt: TGTGCCAGTAGTATCCCAATCCAGGCAAATTTGGCCGGGGAGCTGTTTTTT
CDR3aa: CASSIPIQANLAGELFF

j_gene: TRBJ1-1
d_gene: NA
v_gene: TRBV6-5
abundance: NA
CDR3nt: TGTGCCAGCAGTTACTCGGGGGGAACTGAAGCTTTCTTT
CDR3aa: CASSYSGGTEAFF

j_gene: TRBJ2-5
d_gene: TRBD1
v_gene: TRBV15
abundance: NA
CDR3nt: TGTGCCACCAGCAGATACGACAGGGGAAGAGAGACCCAGTACTTC
CDR3aa: CATSRYDRGRETQYF

j_gene: TRBJ2-7
d_gene: TRBD1
v_gene: TRBV5-6
abundance: NA
CDR3nt: TGTGCCAGCAGCTCCAGGGGGCTTTGGGAGCAGTACTTC
CDR3aa: CASSSRGLWEQYF

j_gene: TRBJ1-5
d_gene: TRBD1
v_gene: TRBV6-5
abundance: NA
CDR3nt: TGTGCCAGCAGTCCGGGGACAGCACAGACGCCCCAGCATTTT
CDR3aa: CASSPGTAQTPQHF

j_gene: TRBJ1-1
d_gene: NA
v_gene: TRBV21-1
abundance: NA
CDR3nt: TGTGCCAGCAGCAAAGGGGGTAACGCAGGACCCCCGCCTAACACTGAAGCTTTCTTT
CDR3aa: CASSKGGNAGPPPNTEAFF

j_gene: TRBJ2-2
d_gene: TRBD1
v_gene: TRBV19
abundance: NA
CDR3nt: TGTGCCAGTAGTATAGGTCGGACAGGGCGGGGAACCGGGGAGCTGTTTTTT
CDR3aa: CASSIGRTGRGTGELFF

j_gene: TRBJ2-7
d_gene: NA
v_gene: TRBV4-1
abundance: NA
CDR3nt: TGCGCCAGCAGCAGCCCGGGGGCGTTAGAGCAGTACTTC
CDR3aa: CASSSPGALEQYF

j_gene: TRBJ1-5
d_gene: TRBD1
v_gene: TRBV18
abundance: NA
CDR3nt: TGTGCCAGCTCACCGGACAGGGTTAATCAGCCCCAGCATTTT
CDR3aa: CASSPDRVNQPQHF

j_gene: TRBJ2-3
d_gene: NA
v_gene: TRBV21-1
abundance: NA
CDR3nt: TGTGCCAGCAGCAACGATGATGGCCAACAAGGTAAGGCGGGAGGGCCGCGGGCAGATACGCAGTATTTT
CDR3aa: CASSNDDGQQGKAGGPRADTQYF

j_gene: TRBJ1-1
d_gene: NA
v_gene: TRBV29-1
abundance: NA
CDR3nt: TGCAGCGTTTCTCAGAGGGGCACTGAAGCTTTCTTT
CDR3aa: CSVSQRGTEAFF

j_gene: TRBJ1-2
d_gene: NA
v_gene: TRBV5-6
abundance: NA
CDR3nt: TGTGCCAGCAGCTTCGCGGGACAAAGTGGCTACACCTTC
CDR3aa: CASSFAGQSGYTF

j_gene: TRBJ1-2
d_gene: NA
v_gene: TRBV5-5
abundance: NA
CDR3nt: TGTGCCAGCAGCTTGGATCCAGGGAGGCACTATGGCTACACCTTC
CDR3aa: CASSLDPGRHYGYTF

j_gene: TRBJ2-5
d_gene: TRBD2
v_gene: TRBV4-3
abundance: NA
CDR3nt: TGCGCCAGCAGCCAAGACCGGAGTAGCGGGAGGGGGGAGACCCAGTACTTC
CDR3aa: CASSQDRSSGRGETQYF

j_gene: TRBJ2-5
d_gene: NA
v_gene: TRBV19
abundance: NA
CDR3nt: TGTGCCAGTAGTATAGGCGTCAGCGGACAAGAGACCCAGTACTTC
CDR3aa: CASSIGVSGQETQYF